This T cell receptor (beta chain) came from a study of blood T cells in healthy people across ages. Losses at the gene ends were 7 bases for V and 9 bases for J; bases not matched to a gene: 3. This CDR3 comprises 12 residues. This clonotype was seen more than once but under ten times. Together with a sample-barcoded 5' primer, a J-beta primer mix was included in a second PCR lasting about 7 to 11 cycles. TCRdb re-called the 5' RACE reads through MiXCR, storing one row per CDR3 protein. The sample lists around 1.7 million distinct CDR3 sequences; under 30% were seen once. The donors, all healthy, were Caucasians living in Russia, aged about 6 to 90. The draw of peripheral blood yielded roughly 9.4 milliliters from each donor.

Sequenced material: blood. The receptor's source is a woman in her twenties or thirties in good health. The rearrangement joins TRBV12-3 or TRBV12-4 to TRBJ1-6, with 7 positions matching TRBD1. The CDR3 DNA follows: TGTGCCAGCAAGACAGGGAGTTCACCCCTCCACTTT. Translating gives CASKTGSSPLHF.